Detailed here is one TCR beta chain. Its antigen remains undetermined. There are no base qualities to consult, and no much larger clone falls within one base. The data belong to a study of T cell repertoires in cytomegalovirus infection (dated by TCRdb to the late 2010s). Describing the broader study: Alongside well-studied HLA-B-restricted epitopes, the peptide stimulations were aimed at recently identified HLA-C-restricted CMV epitopes, whose presentation resists viral immunomodulation. Donor HLA type was relevant to the analysis, because carriage of CMV infection together with the matching HLA type was indicated by public TCR beta signatures.

Spanning cysteine to phenylalanine, the CDR3 consists of 14 amino acids. The DNA shown is the 42-base CDR3, in frame from base 1. V and J are truncated by 6 bases and 0 bases respectively, leaving an intervening sequence of 11 bases. Per the germline V gene (reference sequence), MNHEY is the CDR1 and SMNVEV is the CDR2. This specimen's treatment or condition label, interpreted: in vitro stimulation with specific CMV peptide epitopes to enrich CMV-specific T cells. The sequencer listed for this sample is Illumina HiSeq 1500. TCRdb's own reprocessing of the public reads used fastp at Q25 and MiXCR and kept productive beta chains. Rows matching on CDR3 protein sequence are summarized as one entry with the most common DNA and genes. A total of approximately 100,000 distinct CDR3 sequences appear in this sample, roughly 40% of them only once. Less than 80% of the sample belongs to the ten largest clones.

General conclusions and limits of the study: In the ex vivo response, HLA-C-restricted CMV-specific TCR beta clonotypes were dominant, and in two of eight donors the single most frequent clonotype came from this HLA-C-restricted group. In both this cohort and an independent cohort of some 350 donors, the cumulative frequency of public TCR beta family members distinguished carriers of CMV infection plus the relevant HLA type.

The chain employs TRBV27 and TRBJ2-5; the D region possibly corresponds to TRBD1 (6 bases align). This receptor was identified in a human donor in good health (CMV status not recorded). Some clones in this sample may be carry-over from other donors' samples. The starting material was CD8+ T cells from cultured PBMCs, obtained from culture after CMV antigen stimulation. In nucleotides, the sequence is TGTGCCAGCAGATCCGACAGGTACCAAGAGACCCAGTACTTC. Its translation is CASRSDRYQETQYF.